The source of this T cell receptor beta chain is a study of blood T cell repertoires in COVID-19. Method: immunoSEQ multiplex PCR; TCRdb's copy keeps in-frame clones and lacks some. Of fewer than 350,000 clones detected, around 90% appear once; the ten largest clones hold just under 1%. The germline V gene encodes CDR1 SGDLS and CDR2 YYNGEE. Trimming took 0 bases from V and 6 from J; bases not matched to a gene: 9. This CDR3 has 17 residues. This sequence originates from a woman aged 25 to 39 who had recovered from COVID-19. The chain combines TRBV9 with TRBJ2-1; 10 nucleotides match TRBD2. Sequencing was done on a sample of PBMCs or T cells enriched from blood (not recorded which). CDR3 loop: CASSVGGSGGAFNEQFF. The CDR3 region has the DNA TGTGCCAGCAGCGTAGGTGGGAGCGGGGGGGCCTTCAATGAGCAGTTCTTC.